A selection of T cell receptor beta chains follows, all from one sample in a study of blood T cells in healthy people across ages. TCRdb reprocessed the 5' RACE reads with MiXCR, giving one entry per CDR3 protein. The table lists about 810,000 distinct CDR3 sequences, roughly 35% of them singletons, with over 10% in the top ten. The sequenced sample was blood. The receptors originated from a man aged 18 to 29 in good health. Both conserved end residues are part of each CDR3. The order of the fields is V gene, clone size, D gene, J gene, CDR3 DNA, CDR3 protein. D genes are given only for firm matches. Size is omitted from some rows. Given values are once, few, many or a class for expanded clones.

>TRBV7-2|-|-|TRBJ2-7
TGTGCCAGCAGCTTAGAGGGGGTAACTAGTCCCTCCTACGAGCAGTACTTC
CASSLEGVTSPSYEQYF
>TRBV7-2|-|-|TRBJ2-3
TGTGCCAGCAGCACGACTAGTTTCACAGATACGCAGTATTTT
CASSTTSFTDTQYF
>TRBV7-2|-|-|TRBJ2-6
TGTGCCAGCAGCTTACTGAACTCTGGGGCCAACGTCCTGACTTTC
CASSLLNSGANVLTF
>TRBV7-2|-|TRBD1|TRBJ2-2
TGTGCCAGCAGCTTCCCGACAGGGGGCCACGGGGAGCTGTTTTTT
CASSFPTGGHGELFF
>TRBV2|few|-|TRBJ2-2
TGTGCCAGCGGAGGTTCAGGAGGGGACACCGGGGAGCTGTTTTTT
CASGGSGGDTGELFF
>TRBV4-2|-|-|TRBJ2-3
TGTGCCAGCAGCCAAGATTGGGGAGTCAACACAGATACGCAGTATTTT
CASSQDWGVNTDTQYF
>TRBV5-5|-|-|TRBJ2-3
TGTGCCAGCAGCCTGGAGCCGGGGGCAATACGAGATACGCAGTATTTT
CASSLEPGAIRDTQYF
>TRBV10-3|many|TRBD1|TRBJ2-1
TGTGCCATCAATTATCAGGGGGACTCCTACAATGAGCAGTTCTTC
CAINYQGDSYNEQFF
>TRBV6-2/TRBV6-3|many|-|TRBJ2-5
TGTGCCAGCAGTACGTTAAGACACTACCAAGAGACCCAGTACTTC
CASSTLRHYQETQYF
>TRBV6-2/TRBV6-3|-|TRBD2|TRBJ2-1
TGTGCCAGCCAAAGGATAGCGGGATTGTCCTACAATGAGCAGTTCTTC
CASQRIAGLSYNEQFF
>TRBV4-3|-|TRBD2|TRBJ2-6
TGCGCCAGCAGCCAAGAGGGGGGGTATGGGGCCAACGTCCTGACTTTC
CASSQEGGYGANVLTF
>TRBV30|-|-|TRBJ1-1
TGTGCCTGGCTACAGGATTTGAACACTGAAGCTTTCTTT
CAWLQDLNTEAFF
>TRBV7-3|-|-|TRBJ1-6
TGTGCCAGCAGCGGCAACTATAATTCACCCCTCCACTTT
CASSGNYNSPLHF
>TRBV6-6|-|-|TRBJ1-6
TGTGCCAGCAGCCAACAGGGAGGCTATAATTCACCCCTCCACTTT
CASSQQGGYNSPLHF
>TRBV29-1|once|-|TRBJ2-3
TGCAGCGTTATTGGGTCGCACAGGGCAGATACGCAGTATTTT
CSVIGSHRADTQYF
>TRBV27|few|-|TRBJ1-5
TGTGCCAGCAGTTTAGGGCGGACCAGCAATCAGCCCCAGCATTTT
CASSLGRTSNQPQHF
>TRBV7-9|few|TRBD1|TRBJ2-7
TGTGCCAGCAGCTCCACAGACAGGGGGGGCGACGAGCAGTACTTC
CASSSTDRGGDEQYF
>TRBV27|-|-|TRBJ2-3
TGTGCCAGCACACCGGACAGAATCACAGATACGCAGTATTTT
CASTPDRITDTQYF
>TRBV12-3/TRBV12-4|-|TRBD2|TRBJ2-3
TGTGCCAGCAGCCTTGGACTAGCGGGGTGGGCAGATACGCAGTATTTT
CASSLGLAGWADTQYF
>TRBV5-1|-|TRBD1|TRBJ2-1
TGCGCCAGCAGCGGGGACAGGAGCCATGAGCAGTTCTTC
CASSGDRSHEQFF
>TRBV12-3/TRBV12-4|many|-|TRBJ1-5
TGTGCCAGCAGTTGGGCAGGGTTTCAGCCCCAGCATTTT
CASSWAGFQPQHF
>TRBV9|few|TRBD1|TRBJ1-6
TGTGCCAGCAGCGGCGGGACAGTAATCGAACCCCTCCACTTT
CASSGGTVIEPLHF
>TRBV15|-|-|TRBJ1-1
TGTGCCACCAGCAGAGATCAGAAAGACACTGAAGCTTTCTTT
CATSRDQKDTEAFF
>TRBV4-1|-|-|TRBJ1-1
TGCGCCAGCAGCCAAGAGAGTCCTCGGGGTTTTTCGGCTTTCTTT
CASSQESPRGFSAFF
>TRBV19|many|TRBD2|TRBJ2-7
TGTGCCAGTAGTCCGTTGATCTCTCAGCCGACTAGCGGAGCCTACGAGCAGTACTTC
CASSPLISQPTSGAYEQYF
>TRBV20-1|-|TRBD2|TRBJ2-5
TGCAGTGCGTATCGACTAGCGGGGAAAGAGACCCAGTACTTC
CSAYRLAGKETQYF
>TRBV2|few|-|TRBJ1-1
TGTGCCAGCACCCTAACGAGGGCGACCCCTAAGGGAGCTTTCTTT
CASTLTRATPKGAFF
>TRBV12-3/TRBV12-4|-|-|TRBJ2-5
TGTGCCAGCAGTCTGAGTAGTCCCCCGGGGGAGACCCAGTACTTC
CASSLSSPPGETQYF
>TRBV4-1|once|-|TRBJ1-2
TGCACCAGCAGCCAAGCGCCTGGACCATTCTATGGCTACACCTTC
CTSSQAPGPFYGYTF
>TRBV27|few|-|TRBJ2-4
TGTGCCAGCAGCCAGGGTACAGCCTCAAACGGGGACATTCAGTACTTC
CASSQGTASNGDIQYF
>TRBV27|-|TRBD1|TRBJ2-7
TGTGCCAGCAGTCCCGACAGGGGCGAATACAATGAGCAGTACTTC
CASSPDRGEYNEQYF
>TRBV12-5|-|TRBD1|TRBJ2-1
TGTGCTAGTGGTTTGCATCTGGCGGGACAGGCCTACAATGAGCAGTTCTTC
CASGLHLAGQAYNEQFF
>TRBV6-6|few|-|TRBJ1-2
TGTGCCAGCACCCGAGGCAGCAGCTATGGCTACACCTTC
CASTRGSSYGYTF
>TRBV18|-|-|TRBJ2-5
TGTGCCAGCTCACCACCCTCAACAGGGATAGGAGAGACCCAGTACTTC
CASSPPSTGIGETQYF
>TRBV4-3|many|-|TRBJ2-6
TGCGCCAGCAGCCAAGATTGGGACTCTGGGGCCAACGTCCTGACTTTC
CASSQDWDSGANVLTF
>TRBV20-1|-|TRBD1|TRBJ2-3
TGCAGTGCCGAAAGCCCCTACGACAGGGAGATTTTGGCAGATACGCAGTATTTT
CSAESPYDREILADTQYF
>TRBV5-6|few|TRBD1|TRBJ2-3
TGTGCCAGCAGCTCAGAGACAGGGGGAGGGGATACGCAGTATTTT
CASSSETGGGDTQYF
>TRBV29-1|few|-|TRBJ2-7
TGCAGCGTCCCGGGCTTTTCCAGCTCCTACAATGAGCAGTACTTC
CSVPGFSSSYNEQYF
>TRBV4-3|-|-|TRBJ2-1
TGCGCCAGTGTCGGAAACGACAATGAGCAGTTCTTC
CASVGNDNEQFF
>TRBV6-2/TRBV6-3|few|-|TRBJ2-5
TGTGCCACTCAAGACATTCAAGAGACCCAGTACTTC
CATQDIQETQYF
>TRBV20-1|-|-|TRBJ2-1
TGCAGTGCTGCCCACAGGTACAATGAGCAGTTCTTC
CSAAHRYNEQFF
>TRBV5-5|-|-|TRBJ2-5
TGTGCCAGCAGCCCCCAGGGGACGGTAGAAGAGGCCCAGTACTTC
CASSPQGTVEEAQYF
>TRBV7-9|-|TRBD2|TRBJ2-5
TGTGCCAGCAGCTCCCGGACTAGCGCCGAGACCCAGTACTTC
CASSSRTSAETQYF
>TRBV18|-|TRBD2|TRBJ2-3
TGTGCCAGCTCACGATCACGACTCGGGGGGGCAGATACGCAGTATTTT
CASSRSRLGGADTQYF
>TRBV15|-|TRBD1|TRBJ2-5
TGTGCCACCAGCATAGACAGGGCAGGGGAGACCCAGTACTTC
CATSIDRAGETQYF
>TRBV7-2|-|TRBD1|TRBJ1-5
TGTGCCAGCAGCTTAGCGGGACAGAATCAGCCCCAGCATTTT
CASSLAGQNQPQHF
>TRBV20-1|-|-|TRBJ1-1
TGCAGTGCTAGACGTGTCGCGGGCACTGAAGCTTTCTTT
CSARRVAGTEAFF
>TRBV27|-|-|TRBJ2-5
TGTGCCAGCAGTGAACAGAGTGGATCAGTGGAAGAGACCCAGTACTTC
CASSEQSGSVEETQYF
>TRBV7-9|-|-|TRBJ1-2
TGTGCCAGCAGCCTGGTCCCTGACAGAAATGGCTACACCTTC
CASSLVPDRNGYTF
>TRBV6-6|-|-|TRBJ2-1
TGTGCCAGCAGGAATAGCGGCGAGCAGTTCTTC
CASRNSGEQFF
>TRBV28|-|TRBD1|TRBJ2-2
TGTGCCAGCAGCCCGGACAGGCAGAACACCGGGGAGCTGTTTTTT
CASSPDRQNTGELFF
>TRBV9|-|TRBD2|TRBJ2-5
TGTGCCAGCAGCGTGGCCATAGCGGGGGGCCAAGAGACCCAGTACTTC
CASSVAIAGGQETQYF
>TRBV20-1|few|-|TRBJ2-1
TGCAGTGCTAGAGATCGGGCGGCTGAGCAGTTCTTC
CSARDRAAEQFF
>TRBV29-1|few|-|TRBJ1-2
TGCAGCGTAGACTCGACAGGCCGCTATGACTACACCTTC
CSVDSTGRYDYTF